A selection of T cell receptor beta chains follows, all from one sample in a study of T cells in tumors after PD-1 blockade. Using immunoSEQ multiplex PCR, the repertoire was profiled, and TCRdb retains in-frame clones only, with some absent. The sample records 60,000 to 75,000 clones, around 67% being singletons. The sequencing used PBMCs, collected after anti-PD-1 treatment. The receptors stem from a human donor with basal cell carcinoma. Each CDR3 is given with its conserved first and last residue. Fields, in order: V gene, J gene, D gene, clone size, CDR3 DNA, CDR3 protein. D genes are given only for firm matches. Only part of the rows carry a size: once, few, many, or a class if the clone is expanded.

>TRBV19|TRBJ1-5|NA|once
TGTGCCAGTAGTATAGGAGTCGCAGGGCAACAGCCCCAGCATTTT
CASSIGVAGQQPQHF
>TRBV2|TRBJ1-4|NA|few
TGTGCCAGCACCGAAATCGGACAGCCAGCGGAAAAACTGTTTTTT
CASTEIGQPAEKLFF
>TRBV5-4|TRBJ1-1|TRBD1|NA
TGTGCCAGCAGTGGAAGGACAGGGGTCACTGAAGCTTTCTTT
CASSGRTGVTEAFF
>TRBV28|TRBJ1-1|TRBD1|NA
TGTGCCAGCAGGAGGACAGGGTTGAACACTGAAGCTTTCTTT
CASRRTGLNTEAFF
>TRBV19|TRBJ2-6|NA|NA
TGTGCCAGTAGCCGCACAGGCAGCTCTGGGGCCAACGTCCTGACTTTC
CASSRTGSSGANVLTF
>TRBV4-2|TRBJ2-3|TRBD2|NA
TGTGCCAGCAGCCAAGTCCGCGGGGGACTGAGCACAGATACGCAGTATTTT
CASSQVRGGLSTDTQYF
>TRBV10-3|TRBJ2-5|TRBD2|few
TGTGCCATCAGCGGGACTAGCGGGGGGGCGGAAGAGACCCAGTACTTC
CAISGTSGGAEETQYF
>TRBV9|TRBJ2-1|NA|NA
TGTGCCAGCAGCATGCAGAGATCTAGCTCCTACAATGAGCAGTTCTTC
CASSMQRSSSYNEQFF
>TRBV7-2|TRBJ2-7|NA|few
TGTGCCAGCAGCACCCAAGGGGGGAGCGAGCAGTACTTC
CASSTQGGSEQYF
>TRBV6-5|TRBJ2-7|TRBD1|NA
TGTGCCAGCAGCCGAATGGGGACAGGGGGCGCCGAGCAGTACTTC
CASSRMGTGGAEQYF
>TRBV6-5|TRBJ1-1|NA|NA
TGTGCCAGCAGTTACGGCGGGAACACTGAAGCTTTCTTT
CASSYGGNTEAFF
>TRBV2|TRBJ1-3|NA|NA
TGTGCCAGCACCGAGGAGGGGGGCTCTGGAAACACCATATATTTT
CASTEEGGSGNTIYF
>TRBV5-1|TRBJ2-7|TRBD2|NA
TGCGCCAGCAGCTTAAGACTAGCGGGGGAGCAGTACTTC
CASSLRLAGEQYF
>TRBV24-1|TRBJ1-2|NA|NA
TGTGCCACCAGTGATCCTCTCACCCTTGGCTACACCTTC
CATSDPLTLGYTF
>TRBV24-1|TRBJ2-7|TRBD1|few
TGTGCCACCAGTGATAGGACAGGGGGAATTTACGAGCAGTACTTC
CATSDRTGGIYEQYF
>TRBV7-8|TRBJ1-1|NA|NA
TGTGCCAGCAGTCCTGGGGCATCTGAAGCTTTCTTT
CASSPGASEAFF
>TRBV24-1|TRBJ1-5|NA|NA
TGTGCCACCAGTGATTCCAGGGCGCCCAATCAGCCCCAGCATTTT
CATSDSRAPNQPQHF
>TRBV3-1/TRBV3-2|TRBJ1-2|NA|NA
TGTGCCAGCAGCCATAAATCCCGGGGCTATGGCTACACCTTC
CASSHKSRGYGYTF
>TRBV19|TRBJ1-5|NA|NA
TGTGCCAGTGCGACCGTTCGCAATCAGCCCCAGCATTTT
CASATVRNQPQHF
>TRBV4-2|TRBJ1-5|TRBD1|few
TGTGCCAGCAGCCCCCGGACAGGGCAGAATCAGCCCCAGCATTTT
CASSPRTGQNQPQHF
>TRBV10-3|TRBJ2-1|NA|NA
TGTGCCATCAGTGATCGGGACAATGAGCAGTTCTTC
CAISDRDNEQFF
>TRBV27|TRBJ1-5|TRBD1|NA
TGTGCCAGCAGTTTATTGGGACAGGGCGGTCTTCAGCCCCAGCATTTT
CASSLLGQGGLQPQHF
>TRBV3-1/TRBV3-2|TRBJ2-7|NA|NA
TGTGCCAGCAGCCAAGCAGGTGGGAGTACCTACGAGCAGTACTTC
CASSQAGGSTYEQYF
>TRBV5-1|TRBJ2-3|NA|NA
TGCGCCAGCAGCTTTCTCACAGATACGCAGTATTTT
CASSFLTDTQYF
>TRBV7-9|TRBJ2-6|TRBD1|NA
TGTGCCACTTCCGGGACAGGGGGACTCTCTGGGGCCAACGTCCTGACTTTC
CATSGTGGLSGANVLTF
>TRBV5-1|TRBJ1-5|TRBD1|few
TGCGCCAGCAGCGTACAGGGGCTCAATCAGCCCCAGCATTTT
CASSVQGLNQPQHF
>TRBV19|TRBJ1-4|TRBD1|once
TGTGCCAGCAAACAACAGGGGGGGTCTGAAAAACTGTTTTTT
CASKQQGGSEKLFF
>TRBV4-2|TRBJ2-1|TRBD1|NA
TGTGCCAGCAGCCGGTTGACAGGGGGTGAGAATGAGCAGTTCTTC
CASSRLTGGENEQFF
>TRBV27|TRBJ1-2|NA|NA
TGTGCCAGCAGTTTATCGGGTGAGAGGTATGGCTACACCTTC
CASSLSGERYGYTF
>TRBV3-1/TRBV3-2|TRBJ1-6|NA|few
TGTGCCAGCAGCCAAAGTCAGTTTAATTCACCCCTCCACTTT
CASSQSQFNSPLHF
>TRBV7-9|TRBJ1-1|NA|many
TGTGCCAGCAGCCCAGTAGAGGGTATCACTGAAGCTTTCTTT
CASSPVEGITEAFF
>TRBV29-1|TRBJ1-5|NA|few
TGCAGCGTTGGAGGTTTCAATCAGCCCCAGCATTTT
CSVGGFNQPQHF
>TRBV28|TRBJ1-1|NA|NA
TGTGCCAGCAGTTTAAGCAGGGAACAGAAAGAAGCTTTCTTT
CASSLSREQKEAFF
>TRBV6-5|TRBJ2-2|NA|NA
TGTGCCAGCAGTTACGGGGTGCTCACCGGGGAGCTGTTTTTT
CASSYGVLTGELFF
>TRBV7-2|TRBJ2-7|NA|NA
TGTGCCAGCAGCTTAGCTAAGGGCCGAGAGCAGTACTTC
CASSLAKGREQYF
>TRBV7-8|TRBJ1-5|NA|NA
TGTGCCAGCAGCCCCCAACAGGGTTTGAGGCCCCAGCATTTT
CASSPQQGLRPQHF
>TRBV10-2|TRBJ2-1|NA|NA
TGCGCCAGCAGTGAGTCGCGGAACTCCTACAATGAGCAGTTCTTC
CASSESRNSYNEQFF
>TRBV6-5|TRBJ1-1|NA|NA
TGTGCCAGCAGCGCAGGAGTTGGTGGAGCTTTCTTT
CASSAGVGGAFF
>TRBV4-1|TRBJ2-3|TRBD1|NA
TGCGCCAGCAGCCAAGAAAAGGGATTAAACCTCGACAGGGACGCAGATACGCAGTATTTT
CASSQEKGLNLDRDADTQYF
>TRBV10-2|TRBJ2-7|TRBD2|NA
TGCGCCAGCAGGGCCTCCGGGACTAGCGGGGCTTCGGGCGAGCAGTACTTC
CASRASGTSGASGEQYF
>TRBV7-2|TRBJ2-5|NA|NA
TGTGCCAGCAGCTTCGGGGTGACCCAAGAGACCCAGTACTTC
CASSFGVTQETQYF
>TRBV6-1|TRBJ1-2|NA|NA
TGTGCCAGCTTTCGAGCCGGAGGAGTCTATGGCTACACCTTC
CASFRAGGVYGYTF
>TRBV7-9|TRBJ2-5|TRBD1|few
TGTGCCAGCTGTCGACCAGGGGGCCAAGAGACCCAGTACTTC
CASCRPGGQETQYF
>TRBV7-2|TRBJ2-7|TRBD1|NA
TGTGCCAGCAGCTCCACACAGGGGGGCTACGAGCAGTACTTC
CASSSTQGGYEQYF
>TRBV15|TRBJ2-7|TRBD2|NA
TGTGCCACCAGCAGAGGGACTAGCGGGGCCTACGAGCAGTACTTC
CATSRGTSGAYEQYF
>TRBV19|TRBJ2-2|TRBD1|NA
TGTGCCAGTAGTGCTCTGACAGGGTTCTCCGGGGAGCTGTTTTTT
CASSALTGFSGELFF
>TRBV5-4|TRBJ2-5|TRBD2|NA
TGTGCCAGCAGCCCGCAACGGTCTAGCGGGGGAAGGGCCCAGTACTTC
CASSPQRSSGGRAQYF
>TRBV5-1|TRBJ2-7|NA|few
TGCGCCACCTCCACGTGGGGGGGGGCCGACGAGCAGTACTTC
CATSTWGGADEQYF
>TRBV5-1|TRBJ2-7|TRBD1|NA
TGCGCCAGCAGCTCGGTGACAGGGGGTTACGAGCAGTACTTC
CASSSVTGGYEQYF
>TRBV18|TRBJ1-1|TRBD1|NA
TGTGCCAGCTCACCAGTGGGGACAGGATACACTGAAGCTTTCTTT
CASSPVGTGYTEAFF
>TRBV10-3|TRBJ2-5|TRBD2|few
TGTGCCATCGCTGGGGGACTAGCGGGGGGCCCACAAGAGACCCAGTACTTC
CAIAGGLAGGPQETQYF
>TRBV12-5|TRBJ2-1|NA|NA
TGTGCTAGTGCCTTATCGACAGGTTCCTACAATGAGCAGTTCTTC
CASALSTGSYNEQFF
>TRBV19|TRBJ2-1|NA|NA
TGTGCCAGTAGTACCCGACTAGAGGGGGGGCAGTTCTTC
CASSTRLEGGQFF
>TRBV5-1|TRBJ2-1|TRBD1|NA
TGCGCCAGCAGCTTAACAGGGGGCGGGGATGAGCAGTTCTTC
CASSLTGGGDEQFF
>TRBV18|TRBJ1-5|TRBD1|NA
TGTGCCAGCTCACCCACAGGGGATAGTAGCAATCAGCCCCAGCATTTT
CASSPTGDSSNQPQHF
>TRBV27|TRBJ2-7|NA|NA
TGTGCCAGCAGTTTATCAGGGGCCGAGCAGTACTTC
CASSLSGAEQYF
>TRBV3-1/TRBV3-2|TRBJ2-3|TRBD2|NA
TGTGCCAGCAGCCGGGGAAGCGGGGGGTCAAAGGCAGATACGCAGTATTTT
CASSRGSGGSKADTQYF